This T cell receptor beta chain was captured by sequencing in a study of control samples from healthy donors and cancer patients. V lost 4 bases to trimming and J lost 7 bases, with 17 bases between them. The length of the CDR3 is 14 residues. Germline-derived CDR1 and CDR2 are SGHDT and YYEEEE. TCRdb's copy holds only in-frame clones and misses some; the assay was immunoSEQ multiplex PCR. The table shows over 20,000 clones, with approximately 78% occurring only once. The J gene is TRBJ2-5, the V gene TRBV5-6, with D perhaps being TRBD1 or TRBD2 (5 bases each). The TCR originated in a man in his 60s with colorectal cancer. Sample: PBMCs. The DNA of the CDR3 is TGTGCCAGCAGCGGGACGTCTCCTTTGGGGACCCAGTACTTC. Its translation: CASSGTSPLGTQYF.